The 31 T cell receptor beta chains listed next were all sequenced from one sample in a study of T cell clusters in autoimmune cytopenias. TRB was amplified from roughly 270 ng of peripheral blood genomic DNA per sample. TRB rearrangements were amplified by touch-down multiplex PCR with mixed TRB-A/B primers. TCRdb re-called the multiplex PCR reads and catalogs CDR3 proteins one per entry, DNA excluded. The sample totals over 650 distinct CDR3 sequences. These data are also associated with another study on T cell repertoires in aging, cancer and after chemotherapy.

The sequencing input was peripheral blood. These receptors were collected from a human donor with chronic lymphocytic leukemia.

Considering frequency, this clonotype is medium-sized. The V and J genes are TRBV10-1 and TRBJ1-1. The CDR3 contains 13 residues. Germline values: CDR1 WNHNN, CDR2 SYGVQD (reference sequence). The CDR3 spells CASSSDKNTEAFF.

The chain employs TRBV7-3 and TRBJ2-5. This CDR3 comprises 13 residues. In germline, CDR1 is SGHTA, CDR2 FQGTGA. The CDR3 region is CASSLSPQETQYF. The full variable domain, its missing parts supplied by reference TRBV7-3 and TRBJ2-5, is GAGVSQTPSNKVTEKGKYVELRCDPISGHTALYWYRQSLGQGPEFLIYFQGTGAADDSGLPNDRFFAVRPEGSVSTLKIQRTERGDSAVYLCASSLSPQETQYFGPGTRLLVL.

By frequency, this clonotype is medium-sized (0.01 to 0.1%). The V gene is TRBV4-3, the J gene TRBJ2-1; the D call from TCRdb, TRBD2, cannot be confirmed without DNA. The CDR3 sequence is 16 residues long. CDR1 and CDR2 from the germline V gene are LGHNA and YSLEER. The CDR3 is CASSQRLAGSYNEQFF.

The rearrangement joins TRBV29-1 to TRBJ1-2; TCRdb proposes TRBD1, but this gene call is untestable without DNA. Germline CDR1 and CDR2: SQVTM and ANQGSEA. This CDR3 is built from 12 residues. The CDR3 region is CSVKRGQGGYTF.

Judged by frequency, this clonotype is large. The chain combines TRBV19 with TRBJ2-7; TCRdb lists TRBD1, though no DNA is available to test this call. This CDR3 region has 15 residues. CDR1 LNHDA and CDR2 SQIVND come from the germline V gene (reference sequence). CDR3: CASSSQTGASYEQYF. Full variable domain (missing parts from reference TRBV19 and TRBJ2-7): DGGITQSPKYLFRKEGQNVTLSCEQNLNHDAMYWYRQDPGQGLRLIYYSQIVNDFQKGDIAEGYSVSREKKESFPLTVTSAQKNPTAFYLCASSSQTGASYEQYFGPGTRLTVT.

In terms of frequency, this clonotype is large. This chain links TRBV7-9 with TRBJ2-3; the TCRdb D gene call, TRBD1, has no DNA to confirm it. Germline CDR1 and CDR2: SEHNR and FQNEAQ (reference sequence). The CDR3 runs 12 residues. The CDR3 loop reads CASRDQGSAQYF.

Judged by frequency, this clonotype is large. This chain links TRBV27 with TRBJ2-2; as DNA is missing, the TRBD1 call by TCRdb cannot be tested. This CDR3 region has 18 residues. The germline CDR1 and CDR2 sequences are MNHEY and SMNVEV (reference sequence). CDR3 sequence reads: CASSFNIDLLQGSGELFF.

This clonotype is labeled large (0.1 to 1%) based on frequency. The gene calls are TRBV13 and TRBJ2-6; checking the TCRdb D call of TRBD1 is not possible without DNA. The CDR3 length is 20 residues. Germline CDR1 and CDR2: PRHDT and FYEKMQ (reference sequence). The CDR3: CASSLYGTGHSGSGANVLTF.

Measured by frequency, this clonotype is large. The J gene is TRBJ2-7, the V gene TRBV6-2 or TRBV6-3; the D call of TRBD1 rests on TCRdb alone, since no DNA is present to check it. The CDR3 covers 13 residues. Germline V gene data show CDR1 as MNHEY and CDR2 as SVGEGT. CDR3: CASWSGGRYEQYF.

The chain has TRBV19 and TRBJ2-2; the D gene TCRdb calls, TRBD2, cannot be checked with no DNA. The CDR3 consists of 17 residues. Looked up from germline, CDR1 is LNHDA and CDR2 is SQIVND (reference sequence). CDR3 region: CASSRTSGGADTGELFF. Combining the CDR3 with reference TRBV19 and TRBJ2-2 gives the whole variable domain DGGITQSPKYLFRKEGQNVTLSCEQNLNHDAMYWYRQDPGQGLRLIYYSQIVNDFQKGDIAEGYSVSREKKESFPLTVTSAQKNPTAFYLCASSRTSGGADTGELFFGEGSRLTVL.

This clonotype is called large based on its frequency. The chain uses TRBV24-1 and TRBJ2-3; the D call from TCRdb, TRBD1, cannot be confirmed without DNA. The CDR3 contains 13 residues. Per the germline V gene, CDR1 is KGHDR and CDR2 is SFDVKD. The CDR3 region is CATSGGGMGTQYF.

The chain combines TRBV27 with TRBJ2-5; TCRdb reports TRBD2, a call that lacks DNA to check it against. CDR1 MNHEY and CDR2 SMNVEV come from the germline V gene (reference sequence). The CDR3 is 16 residues long. The CDR3 protein is CASRLVAGGTQETQYF.

The V and J genes are TRBV7-2 and TRBJ2-7; the TRBD1 assignment by TCRdb is unverifiable without DNA. This CDR3 is built from 14 residues. CDR1 and CDR2 from the germline V gene are SGHTA and FQGNSA. The CDR3 protein is CASRKAGGRDEQYF.

This clonotype registers medium-sized (0.01 to 0.1%) by frequency. Here the CDR3 reads CSATGTSGTDTQYF. V gene TRBV20-1 combines with J gene TRBJ2-3; without DNA, the TCRdb call of TRBD2 cannot be checked. The CDR3 is 14 amino acids. The germline V gene has CDR1 DFQATT and CDR2 SNEGSKA (reference sequence).

This clonotype counts as large (0.1 to 1%) by frequency. V usage is TRBV14 and J usage is TRBJ2-7; the TCRdb call, TRBD1, lacks DNA for checking. CDR3 length: 14 residues. The germline V gene has CDR1 SGHDN and CDR2 FVKESK. This CDR3 reads CASSSRDRPVEQYF.

This chain links TRBV13 with TRBJ2-1; absent DNA, TCRdb's TRBD1 call cannot be checked. The germline V gene has CDR1 PRHDT and CDR2 FYEKMQ (reference sequence). The CDR3 consists of 16 residues. The CDR3 here is CASSFPGQGIGSEQFF.

Frequency places this clonotype as medium-sized. This rearrangement joins TRBV5-1 to TRBJ2-3; TCRdb selects TRBD2, and the lack of DNA leaves this call unchecked. The length of the CDR3 is 14 residues. The germline V gene has CDR1 SGHRS and CDR2 YFSETQ. CDR3 sequence: CASSVTSVRDTQYF.

Measured by frequency, this clonotype is medium-sized. The chain links TRBV5-1 to TRBJ2-1; absent DNA, TCRdb's TRBD2 call cannot be checked. The CDR3 spans 12 residues. Germline values: CDR1 SGHRS, CDR2 YFSETQ. The CDR3 loop is CASSLGLDEQFF. The whole variable domain, filled in from reference TRBV5-1 and TRBJ2-1, reads KAGVTQTPRYLIKTRGQQVTLSCSPISGHRSVSWYQQTPGQGLQFLFEYFSETQRNKGNFPGRFSGRQFSNSRSEMNVSTLELGDSALYLCASSLGLDEQFFGPGTRLTVL.

The chain has TRBV5-1 and TRBJ1-2. The germline V gene encodes CDR1 SGHRS and CDR2 YFSETQ. This CDR3 is built from 13 residues. The CDR3 is CASSLEPIYGYTF.

Frequency places this clonotype as medium-sized. This chain links TRBV20-1 with TRBJ2-5; TCRdb gives TRBD1 as the D gene, but with no DNA this cannot be confirmed. Germline lookup yields CDR1 DFQATT and CDR2 SNEGSKA (reference sequence). The length of the CDR3 is 12 residues. CDR3: CSAGRQEETQYF.

According to its frequency, this clonotype is large. The chain links TRBV7-6 to TRBJ1-6. Germline V CDR1 and CDR2: SGHVS, FNYEAQ. This CDR3 is built from 13 residues. CDR3 sequence reads: CASSPTVNSPLHF.

This clonotype counts as medium-sized (0.01 to 0.1%) by frequency. This rearrangement joins TRBV7-3 to TRBJ2-3; TCRdb selects TRBD1, and the lack of DNA leaves this call unchecked. The CDR3 has 14 residues. Germline V gives CDR1 SGHTA, CDR2 FQGTGA. This CDR3 is CASSPLIGADTQYF.

This clonotype registers large by frequency. CDR3 protein: CASSTSDAGGYTF. The chain recombines TRBV6-5 with TRBJ1-2. The CDR3 consists of 13 residues. The germline CDR1 and CDR2 sequences are MNHEY and SVGAGI.

The chain joins TRBV6-1 to TRBJ2-1; TCRdb indicates TRBD1, and absent DNA this call remains unverified. The CDR3 runs to 15 residues. The germline gives CDR1 MNHNS, CDR2 SASEGT. CDR3: CASSTGGTGMSEQFF.

This clonotype is labeled medium-sized based on frequency. The chain uses TRBV4-3 and TRBJ2-5; TCRdb selects TRBD2, and the lack of DNA leaves this call unchecked. This CDR3 contains 14 residues. Germline V gives CDR1 LGHNA, CDR2 YSLEER. The CDR3 is CASSQEGYRGTQYF.

In terms of frequency, this clonotype is medium-sized. The J gene is TRBJ2-7, the V gene TRBV10-3; TCRdb picks TRBD1, but there is no DNA to check that call. This CDR3 comprises 12 residues. CDR1 and CDR2 from the germline V gene are ENHRY and SYGVKD. CDR3 amino acids: CAISTGVGVQYF.

This clonotype shows up as medium-sized by frequency. This chain connects TRBV5-1 to TRBJ2-3; TCRdb's D call of TRBD1 is untestable without DNA. The germline CDR1 and CDR2 sequences are SGHRS and YFSETQ. The CDR3 runs to 14 residues. Here the CDR3 reads CASKRQDDTDTQYF.

This clonotype is deemed hyperexpanded by its frequency. The chain employs TRBV15 and TRBJ2-2. Germline CDR1 is LNHNV and CDR2 is YYDKDF (reference sequence). The CDR3 has 12 residues. The CDR3 loop reads CATSSSEWELFF.

Judged by frequency, this clonotype is large. The CDR3 protein is CASSDSREGEQFF. The J gene is TRBJ2-1, the V gene TRBV6-4; TCRdb designates TRBD1, a call that cannot be tested without DNA. The CDR3 contains 13 residues. CDR1 is MRHNA and CDR2 is SNTAGT in the germline V gene.

Its frequency marks this clonotype as large (0.1 to 1%). The chain carries TRBV12-3 or TRBV12-4 and TRBJ1-6; TCRdb returns TRBD1, unconfirmable since there is no DNA. The CDR3 is 15 amino acids. CDR3 amino acids: CASSLIRDHNSPLHF.

This clonotype registers large by frequency. The chain links TRBV30 to TRBJ2-1; as DNA is missing, the TRBD1 call by TCRdb cannot be tested. The CDR3 sequence is 12 residues long. Germline CDR1 GTSNPN, CDR2 SVGIG (reference sequence). Here the CDR3 reads CAWERRRGEQFF.